This T cell receptor (beta chain) was retrieved from a study of blood T cell repertoires in COVID-19. This table comes from immunoSEQ multiplex PCR, and its TCRdb copy is limited to in-frame clones, with some not included. The sample consists of 200,000 or so clones, about 86% of them appearing once. V gave up 1 base and J gave up 4 bases, with 10 bases separating them. Germline CDR1 is SQVTM and CDR2 is ANQGSEA. The CDR3 runs to 13 residues. The sequence came from a woman in her fifties or sixties with acute or convalescent COVID-19. Input material: peripheral blood. V gene TRBV29-1 combines with J gene TRBJ1-2; D gene unclear. DNA of the CDR3: TGCAGCGTTGAAGTGGGGAGAGGCTATGGCTACACCTTC. Encoded protein: CSVEVGRGYGYTF.